The 11 T cell receptor beta chains below come from one sample, sequenced in a study of T-cell memory formation after mild COVID-19. TCRdb re-called the 5' RACE reads with MiXCR, one entry per CDR3 protein. Of about 110,000 distinct CDR3 sequences in the sample, approximately 15% were seen once. Input material: PBMCs or a T cell subset sorted from them (not recorded which). The receptors were gathered from an adult woman who had mild COVID-19 (a few samples of this study predate the infection). Cell type and time point are not known.

In this sample, this clonotype turned up a few times. This chain joins TRBV20-1 and TRBJ2-7, with TRBD1 as a possible D gene (7 bases). This CDR3 is built from 12 residues. Germline CDR1 DFQATT, CDR2 SNEGSKA (reference sequence). V was trimmed by 6 bases and J by 1 base, leaving 10 bases between them. CDR3 nucleotide sequence: TGCAGTGCCCAGGGGGGATCCTACGAGCAGTACTTC. It specifies CSAQGGSYEQYF.

The genes are TRBV7-8 and TRBJ2-7; TRBD1 might be the D (5 bases). V lost 0 bases and J lost 2, with 11 bases in between. The CDR3 spans 15 residues. The germline V gene encodes CDR1 SGHVS and CDR2 FQNEAQ. CDR3 loop: CASSLAVAGPYEQYF. The CDR3 coding sequence is TGTGCCAGCAGCTTAGCGGTGGCAGGGCCCTACGAGCAGTACTTC.

V usage is TRBV12-3 or TRBV12-4 and J usage is TRBJ2-5; TRBD2 matches at 7 bases. V lost 2 bases to trimming and J lost 9 bases; unmatched junction nucleotides: 12. This CDR3 region has 15 residues. The CDR3 DNA reads as TGTGCCAGCAGTTTAACGGGTAGCGGGCAGCGGGCCCAGTACTTC. Protein sequence: CASSLTGSGQRAQYF.

The rearrangement joins TRBV6-1 to TRBJ2-7, with 10 bases fitting TRBD2. The V segment lost 4 bases and the J segment 5 bases; nucleotides outside the gene matches: 5. This CDR3 region has 14 residues. CDR1 is MNHNS and CDR2 is SASEGT in the germline V gene. The CDR3 DNA is TGTGCCAGCAGTGTAACTAGCGGGAACGACGAGCAGTACTTC. Protein: CASSVTSGNDEQYF.

V and J are TRBV6-5 and TRBJ2-5, with 8 bases identical to TRBD1. CDR1 is MNHEY and CDR2 is SVGAGI in the germline V gene. With V trimmed by 8 bases and J by 6 bases, 11 bases remained unmatched. The CDR3 spans 14 residues. The CDR3 bases are TGTGCCAGCTCTCTTGACAGGGGTTTACAGACCCAGTACTTC. This gives the protein CASSLDRGLQTQYF.

CDR3 sequence (DNA): TGCGCCAGCAGCCAACGGCGACTAGCGGGAGGGCCTAGCAATGAGCAGTTCTTC. Translation gives CASSQRRLAGGPSNEQFF. This rearrangement joins TRBV4-3 to TRBJ2-1; 14 bases match TRBD2. The V and J ends lost 2 bases and 6 bases, in that order; junction bases with no gene match: 9. The CDR3 is 18 residues long. CDR1 is LGHNA and CDR2 is YSLEER in the germline V gene.

The genes are TRBV27 and TRBJ2-3, with TRBD2 as a possible D gene (6 bases). The CDR3 consists of 13 residues. V shed 6 bases and J shed 4 bases, with 11 bases lying between them. In germline, CDR1 is MNHEY, CDR2 SMNVEV (reference sequence). CDR3 region: CASRSGWPDTQYF. Written as DNA, the CDR3 is TGTGCCAGCAGGAGCGGGTGGCCAGATACGCAGTATTTT.

This clonotype turned up a few times. The chain uses TRBV27 and TRBJ1-5; D is unclear. CDR1 and CDR2 (germline): MNHEY, SMNVEV (reference sequence). V was pared by 2 bases and J by 3 bases, with 8 bases between. This CDR3 spans 14 amino acids. CDR3 in amino acids: CASSLGRFNQPQHF. CDR3 DNA sequence: TGTGCCAGCAGTTTAGGGCGGTTCAATCAGCCCCAGCATTTT.

This clonotype was detected a few times. The V call is TRBV7-9, the J call TRBJ2-7; 7 nucleotides align to TRBD1. CDR1 SEHNR and CDR2 FQNEAQ come from the germline V gene (reference sequence). Trimming cost V 10 bases and J 1 base; bases outside gene matches: 7. The CDR3 consists of 13 residues. CDR3 nucleotides: TGTGCCACACGGGACAGCCATTCCTACGAGCAGTACTTC. Its protein is CATRDSHSYEQYF.

CDR3 in DNA: TGCGCCAGCAGCCAAGATCTAGTCGATGAGCAGTTCTTC. Protein sequence: CASSQDLVDEQFF. The V gene is TRBV4-3, the J gene TRBJ2-1; D is unclear. The CDR3 spans 13 residues. The germline V gene encodes CDR1 LGHNA and CDR2 YSLEER. Between the trimmed V and J ends, which lost 0 bases and 8 bases, there was a span of 8 bases.

The CDR3 spells CASRPHLDWGGENTEAFF. DNA for the CDR3: TGTGCCAGCAGACCACATCTAGACTGGGGAGGGGAGAACACTGAAGCTTTCTTT. This sequence joins TRBV14 and TRBJ1-1, with a possible D match to TRBD1 (5 bases). This CDR3 is 18 amino acids long. Germline V lookup: CDR1 SGHDN, CDR2 FVKESK. Trimming removed 6 bases from V and 1 base from J, with 24 bases in between.